These 30 T cell receptor beta chains originate from one sample sequenced in a study of tumor-infiltrating lymphocytes in localized non-small cell lung cancer. TCRdb keeps only in-frame clones here, not all; method: immunoSEQ multiplex PCR. The sample gives 10,000 to 12,000 clones, around 63% of which show up once; around 8.4% is in the top ten. The sequenced sample was lung tumor tissue. Source of these receptors: a human donor with non-small cell lung cancer.

The count of this clone is one. CDR3 in DNA: TGTGCCAGCATGAAGGGAGAAGGGACAGTGTACGAGCAGTACTTC. It yields the protein CASMKGEGTVYEQYF. The gene calls are TRBV6-1 and TRBJ2-7, with 7 bases matching TRBD1. Losses at the gene ends were 7 bases for V and 4 bases for J; bases not matched to a gene: 13. Germline assignment: CDR1 MNHNS and CDR2 SASEGT. The CDR3 is 15 residues long.

This clone was counted only a few times. This rearrangement joins TRBV5-1 to TRBJ1-4, with TRBD1 matching 8 bases. V lost 1 base and J lost 2; bases outside the gene matches: 4. Germline CDR1 and CDR2: SGHRS and YFSETQ. CDR3 length: 16 amino acids. CDR3 nucleotides: TGCGCCAGCAGCTTGACAGGGGGGAGCACTAATGAAAAACTGTTTTTT. It specifies CASSLTGGSTNEKLFF.

This sequence joins TRBV9 and TRBJ2-3; 11 bases line up with TRBD2. The CDR3 length is 16 residues. Germline CDR1 is SGDLS and CDR2 is YYNGEE. Germline trimming cut 3 bases from V and 4 bases from J; bases unmatched to any gene: 7. The chain's CDR3 is CASSETGSGGADTQYF. The DNA of the CDR3 is TGTGCCAGCAGCGAGACCGGTAGCGGGGGGGCAGATACGCAGTATTTT.

Within the sample, this clone is medium-sized. This rearrangement joins TRBV2 to TRBJ1-1; D possibly corresponds to TRBD1 (5 bases). The V end was cut by 6 bases, the J end by 2 bases, with 10 bases between. This CDR3 region has 13 residues. Germline CDR1 is SNHLY and CDR2 is FYNNEI. CDR3: CASSKGLNTEAFF. The DNA for the CDR3 is TGTGCCAGCAGCAAGGGGTTAAACACTGAAGCTTTCTTT.

The gene calls are TRBV5-8 and TRBJ2-7; perhaps TRBD2 as D (6 bases). The CDR3 runs 12 residues. CDR1 is SGHTS and CDR2 is YDEGEE in the germline V gene. Trimming took off 2 bases at V and 6 bases at J, with 9 bases between the two ends. The CDR3 region has the DNA TGTGCCAGCAGCTTCATCGGGGGCGAGCAGTACTTC. It is translated as CASSFIGGEQYF. Supplemented by reference TRBV5-8 and TRBJ2-7, the full variable domain reads EAGVTQSPTHLIKTRGQQATLRCSPISGHTSVYWYQQALGLGLQFLLWYDEGEERNRGNFPPRFSGRQFPNYSSELNVNALELEDSALYLCASSFIGGEQYFGPGTRLTVT.

This clone has just one count. The chain recombines TRBV9 with TRBJ1-3, with D uncertain. V was shortened by 2 bases and J by 4 bases, with 10 bases between the two germline ends. CDR3 length: 14 residues. Per the germline V gene, CDR1 is SGDLS and CDR2 is YYNGEE. CDR3: CASSVSGLGNTIYF. In nucleotides, the CDR3 is TGTGCCAGCAGCGTCTCGGGTCTGGGAAACACCATATATTTT. The full variable domain, completed using reference TRBV9 and TRBJ1-3, is DSGVTQTPKHLITATGQRVTLRCSPRSGDLSVYWYQQSLDQGLQFLIQYYNGEERAKGNILERFSAQQFPDLHSELNLSSLELGDSALYFCASSVSGLGNTIYFGEGSWLTVV.

This rearrangement joins TRBV15 to TRBJ2-2; 9 bases map to TRBD1. Germline lookup yields CDR1 LNHNV and CDR2 YYDKDF (reference sequence). V trimming: 2 bases; J trimming: 0 bases; junction bases outside the gene matches: 4. This CDR3 has 17 amino acids. The CDR3, as DNA: TGTGCCACCAGCAGACGTGGACAGGGGTCGAACACCGGGGAGCTGTTTTTT. This translates into CATSRRGQGSNTGELFF.

The gene calls are TRBV27 and TRBJ2-5; 8 positions agree with TRBD1. This CDR3 region has 17 residues. Germline CDR1 is MNHEY and CDR2 is SMNVEV (reference sequence). V lost 5 bases and J lost 2; bases outside the gene matches: 13. CDR3 bases: TGTGCCAGCAGTCCGACCGACAGGGGCGGCGCACAAGAGACCCAGTACTTC. Its protein is CASSPTDRGGAQETQYF.

A few counts support this clone. The rearrangement joins TRBV11-2 to TRBJ2-1; tentatively, D is TRBD1 (6 bases). The CDR3 spans 11 residues. From germline, CDR1 is SGHAT and CDR2 FQNNGV. The V end was cut by 8 bases, the J end by 9 bases, with 11 bases between. CDR3 sequence reads: CASGGGREQFF. CDR3 DNA: TGTGCCAGCGGGGGCGGGCGTGAGCAGTTCTTC.

The rearrangement links TRBV6-1 to TRBJ2-7; D could derive from TRBD1 or TRBD2 (5 bases each). V was pared by 0 bases and J by 3 bases, with 12 bases between. CDR1 is MNHNS and CDR2 is SASEGT in the germline V gene. The CDR3 has 15 residues. This chain's CDR3 is CASSEALGTGYEQYF. The CDR3 nucleotides read TGTGCCAGCAGTGAAGCGCTCGGGACGGGCTACGAGCAGTACTTC.

The V gene is TRBV9, the J gene TRBJ1-3, with 7 nucleotides matching TRBD1. J gave up 3 bases and V 0 bases, and 3 bases lay outside the gene matches. The CDR3 runs 15 residues. In germline, CDR1 is SGDLS, CDR2 YYNGEE. Here the CDR3 DNA reads TGTGCCAGCAGCGTAGACAGGGGAAATGGAAACACCATATATTTT. Translation: CASSVDRGNGNTIYF.

This clone showed up just a few times. V and J are TRBV11-3 and TRBJ2-7; D is uncertain. In germline, CDR1 is SGHNT, CDR2 YENEEA. Deletions cut 5 bases from V and 2 bases from J, with 13 bases between. CDR3 length: 14 amino acids. CDR3 loop: CASSLRAPTYEQYF. CDR3 DNA sequence: TGTGCCAGCAGCCTTCGTGCCCCTACCTACGAGCAGTACTTC.

The V call is TRBV7-2, the J call TRBJ2-3; TRBD2 might be the D (5 bases). The germline gives CDR1 SGHTA, CDR2 FQGNSA. This CDR3 is built from 17 residues. The ends were cut back, 0 bases at V and 2 bases at J, with 15 bases in the middle. CDR3 amino acids: CASSLAWQRVNTDTQYF. Written as DNA, the CDR3 is TGTGCCAGCAGCTTAGCGTGGCAGAGGGTAAACACAGATACGCAGTATTTT.

This chain connects TRBV10-3 to TRBJ2-4; 7 bases agree with TRBD1. CDR3 size: 14 residues. Germline CDR1 reads ENHRY; CDR2 reads SYGVKD. The V and J ends lost 6 bases and 5 bases, in that order; junction bases with no gene match: 7. The CDR3 region is CAIRKGASENIQYF. CDR3 DNA: TGTGCCATCAGGAAGGGGGCCTCTGAAAACATTCAGTACTTC.

The chain is built from TRBV29-1 and TRBJ2-1; weak D call: TRBD1 (8 bases). Germline CDR1 and CDR2: SQVTM and ANQGSEA. The CDR3 is 12 residues long. The V and J ends lost 7 bases and 10 bases respectively, with 17 bases between them. CDR3 in amino acids: CSASGQGGEQFF. The CDR3 region has the DNA TGCAGCGCTTCCGGACAGGGAGGGGAGCAGTTCTTC.

The J gene is TRBJ2-7, the V gene TRBV30; 12 bases line up with TRBD2. The trim removed 4 bases at V and 6 bases at J, leaving 4 bases unmatched. Germline lookup yields CDR1 GTSNPN and CDR2 SVGIG (reference sequence). The CDR3 sequence is 13 residues long. The DNA of the CDR3 is TGTGCCTGGAAACTAGCGGGAGGCCGCGAGCAGTACTTC. It translates to CAWKLAGGREQYF.

The chain is built from TRBV19 and TRBJ2-5; D not resolved. The germline gives CDR1 LNHDA, CDR2 SQIVND (reference sequence). V lost 3 bases and J 2 bases, leaving 13 bases between the germline ends. The length of the CDR3 is 15 residues. The CDR3 DNA reads as TGTGCCAGTAGTATTGGTAGGCACAGTCAAGAGACCCAGTACTTC. Its translation is CASSIGRHSQETQYF. The entire variable domain, with the rest obtained from reference TRBV19 and TRBJ2-5, is as follows: DGGITQSPKYLFRKEGQNVTLSCEQNLNHDAMYWYRQDPGQGLRLIYYSQIVNDFQKGDIAEGYSVSREKKESFPLTVTSAQKNPTAFYLCASSIGRHSQETQYFGPGTRLLVL.

V and J are TRBV19 and TRBJ2-7; 13 bases agree with TRBD2. There are 16 residues in the CDR3. Unmatched junction bases numbered 6, after V lost 4 bases and J lost 3 bases. Per the germline V gene, CDR1 is LNHDA and CDR2 is SQIVND (reference sequence). The CDR3 coding sequence is TGTGCCAGTAGTAGCCGGACTAGCGGGAGAATCTACGAGCAGTACTTC. This sequence encodes CASSSRTSGRIYEQYF.

The V call is TRBV7-9, the J call TRBJ2-2, with D possibly TRBD1 on 5 matching bases. The length of the CDR3 is 15 residues. Germline-derived CDR1 and CDR2 are SEHNR and FQNEAQ (reference sequence). Trimming pared 2 bases from V and 4 bases from J, leaving 11 bases between. CDR3 sequence (DNA): TGTGCCAGCAGCTTACCCCAGGGTAGCACCGGGGAGCTGTTTTTT. Encoded protein: CASSLPQGSTGELFF. Complete variable domain (other parts from reference TRBV7-9 and TRBJ2-2): DTGVSQNPRHKITKRGQNVTFRCDPISEHNRLYWYRQTLGQGPEFLTYFQNEAQLEKSRLLSDRFSAERPKGSFSTLEIQRTEQGDSAMYLCASSLPQGSTGELFFGEGSRLTVL.

As DNA, the CDR3 is TGCAGCGTTGACGGACTTACTGGACTAGCCATGATGAGGGATACGCAGTATTTT. This codes for CSVDGLTGLAMMRDTQYF. The rearrangement uses TRBV29-1 and TRBJ2-3, with 8 nucleotides matching TRBD2. Per the germline V gene, CDR1 is SQVTM and CDR2 is ANQGSEA. CDR3 length: 18 residues. V was pared by 3 bases and J by 6 bases, with 20 bases of the junction left unmatched.

The CDR3 spells CASSGGADQPQHF. As DNA, the CDR3 is TGTGCCAGCAGCGGGGGGGCGGATCAGCCCCAGCATTTT. The chain joins TRBV7-2 to TRBJ1-5, with D tentatively TRBD1 (6 bases). The CDR3 extends over 13 amino acids. Germline CDR1 reads SGHTA; CDR2 reads FQGNSA. The germline V and J ends were trimmed by 5 bases and 5 bases, with 10 bases remaining between them.

The table lists this clone with a few counts. V is TRBV7-5 and J is TRBJ2-3; TRBD2 is the table's D call and was not checked against the DNA. TRBV7-5 is termed a pseudogene. The length of the CDR3 is 19 residues. The CDR3 DNA reads TGTGCCAGAAGCTTAGATCGTTGGACTAGGAGTTGTTGTTTGGATACGCAGTATTTT. Amino acid sequence: CARSLDRWTRSCCLDTQYF.

The chain joins TRBV6-5 to TRBJ2-1; D possibly uses TRBD1 or TRBD2 (5 bases each). This CDR3 spans 14 amino acids. Germline CDR1 MNHEY, CDR2 SVGAGI. Trimming shortened V by 6 bases and J by 2 bases, and 11 bases separated the two germline ends. In DNA form, the CDR3 reads TGTGCCAGCAGGAGGGGAGACGCCTACAATGAGCAGTTCTTC. Residues: CASRRGDAYNEQFF.

The chain combines TRBV19 with TRBJ2-1; TRBD1 agrees at 9 bases. This CDR3 contains 16 residues. V trimming: 4 bases; J trimming: 8 bases; junction bases outside the gene matches: 12. From germline, CDR1 is LNHDA and CDR2 SQIVND (reference sequence). The CDR3 DNA reads as TGTGCCAGTAGTACATTACCGGGACAGGGTCGCCATGAGCAGTTCTTC. Its protein is CASSTLPGQGRHEQFF. Full variable domain (missing parts from reference TRBV19 and TRBJ2-1): DGGITQSPKYLFRKEGQNVTLSCEQNLNHDAMYWYRQDPGQGLRLIYYSQIVNDFQKGDIAEGYSVSREKKESFPLTVTSAQKNPTAFYLCASSTLPGQGRHEQFFGPGTRLTVL.

The chain links TRBV9 to TRBJ1-1, with a weak D call TRBD1 (5 bases). Trimming took off 1 base at V and 6 bases at J, with 19 bases between the two ends. Germline CDR1 is SGDLS and CDR2 is YYNGEE. The CDR3 covers 16 residues. The CDR3, as DNA: TGTGCCAGCAGCGTACCCCAGGGAATTGCAACGGCTGAAGCTTTCTTT. Protein sequence: CASSVPQGIATAEAFF.

The sample holds one count of this clone. The rearrangement links TRBV29-1 to TRBJ2-3; 11 nucleotides match TRBD2. There are 16 residues in the CDR3. J lost 4 bases, V lost 1 base, and 7 bases had no gene match. Germline-derived CDR1 and CDR2 are SQVTM and ANQGSEA. DNA of the CDR3: TGCAGCGTTGAAGGCGGACTAGCGGGCGGGCCAGATACGCAGTATTTT. It encodes CSVEGGLAGGPDTQYF.

The CDR3 DNA sequence: TGCAGCGTTGAAGTTCAAAGAGGGCTACCTCCGAATGAGCAGTTCTTC. It yields the protein CSVEVQRGLPPNEQFF. This chain links TRBV29-1 with TRBJ2-1, with D possibly matching TRBD2 (5 bases). V was shortened by 1 base and J by 7 bases, with 20 bases between the two germline ends. The CDR3 is 16 residues long. Germline CDR1 reads SQVTM; CDR2 reads ANQGSEA.

This clone was detected only a few times. The V gene is TRBV11-2, the J gene TRBJ1-3; weak D call: TRBD1 (6 bases). From germline, CDR1 is SGHAT and CDR2 FQNNGV. The length of the CDR3 is 14 residues. Deletions cut 1 base from V and 4 bases from J, with 8 bases between. The CDR3 DNA reads TGTGCCAGCAGCTTAGGGGGGGCCGGAAACACCATATATTTT. It translates to CASSLGGAGNTIYF.

V and J are TRBV11-3 and TRBJ1-5, with D possibly being TRBD1 (5 bases). Trimming pared 5 bases from V and 5 bases from J, leaving 10 bases between. Germline values: CDR1 SGHNT, CDR2 YENEEA. The CDR3 covers 13 residues. CDR3 loop: CASSPRGDQPQHF. The CDR3 DNA reads TGTGCCAGCAGCCCGCGGGGGGATCAGCCCCAGCATTTT.

The chain recombines TRBV18 with TRBJ2-6; D not resolved. Per germline, CDR1 KGHSH and CDR2 LQKENI. This CDR3 has 18 amino acids. V was pared by 1 base and J by 0 bases, with 13 bases between. The CDR3 is CASSPRIRPHSGANVLTF. The CDR3 bases are TGTGCCAGCTCACCACGGATTAGACCTCACTCTGGGGCCAACGTCCTGACTTTC.